This T cell receptor beta chain was sequenced during a study of CD8+ T cells in alopecia areata (dated by TCRdb to about 2018). Notes on the research overall: The treated patients took part in an open-label pilot trial in which moderate-to-severe alopecia areata was treated with oral tofacitinib at 5 to 10 mg twice daily. The SALT score, which quantifies the percentage of affected scalp surface area, was used to measure disease severity in treated patients. Scalp clonality was compared among normal scalp (n=4), patchy alopecia areata scalp (n=8), and alopecia totalis/universalis scalp (n=8). immunoSEQ multiplex PCR using 35 Vbeta forward primers and 13 Jbeta reverse primers was used to amplify TCRbeta CDR3 regions. High-throughput TCRbeta sequencing was used to examine T cell clonal expansion in alopecia areata in both the C3H/HeJ mouse model and human patients. In humans, TCRbeta sequencing was performed on scalp tissue and on sorted CD4+ and CD8+ peripheral blood T cells from healthy controls and from patients with patchy or totalis/universalis alopecia areata. Patients stayed on tofacitinib for 6 to 18 months and then had 6 months of follow-up off drug so that delayed response and recurrence could be assessed. RNA came from the PAXgene miRNA kit for fixed scalp, the miRNeasy kit for PBMCs, and the RNeasy kit for mouse skin. Biopsies were taken from tofacitinib-treated patients at baseline and at 4 and 24 weeks of treatment, and a later scalp biopsy was taken in several of the tofacitinib-treated patients.

Study-level results and caveats: Compared with normal scalp, lesional scalp, particularly in alopecia totalis/universalis, had higher clonality and more expanded CD8+ clones, which suggests antigenic drive. Compared with mice, TCR sequences shared between patients were less clear, possibly partly because of HLA diversity across the patient population. Many expanded lesional clones were found to persist in scalp and blood during tofacitinib treatment, and relapse after treatment cessation may be partly explained by this persistence. Because the treated cohort was small and had just a single nonresponder, larger studies are needed to establish links between baseline CD8+ expansion and response. Tofacitinib significantly decreased scalp clonality and the number of expanded CD8+ clones among the top 100 scalp clones. Unlike mouse skin, where gammadelta T cells dominate, normal human skin contains resident alphabeta T cells that get sequenced too, which complicates analysis of the scalp TCR repertoire.

Libraries were prepared through the immunoSEQ multiplex PCR assay. RNA was extracted from all samples and reverse transcribed into cDNA, which served as template for TCR sequencing. First-strand cDNA was synthesized using SuperScript III with a 2:1 mix of oligo-dT and random hexamers. A synthetic immune receptor repertoire was used to assess amplification bias, and residual bias was removed computationally. Concerning the study's data processing: Raw reads were preprocessed to remove errors, and CDR3 was defined according to IMGT conventions as the region from the conserved cysteine to phenylalanine. To get clonality, Shannon entropy was normalized by log2 of the number of productive unique TCRs and the result was subtracted from 1. Scalp TCRbeta sequences were cross-referenced with sorted blood CD4 and CD8 repertoires so that the CD4 or CD8 identity of scalp clones could be inferred. TCRdb limited this immuneACCESS table to in-frame rearrangements with V and J called. A share of clones is missing; checked studies link under half to unresolved V genes, and the rest is unexplained. For V, J and clone size, that table is used; D and trimming come from the DNA. For this sample the table gives around 300,000 clones, of which over 45% were detected only once. Jointly, the top ten make up around 0.92% of the sample.

As to this clone: Its antigen remains unidentified. There are no base qualities to consult, and no much larger clone falls within one base.

This specimen's treatment or condition label, interpreted: oral pan-JAK inhibitor, 5-10 mg twice daily. Lesional scalp punch biopsies and peripheral blood were collected from alopecia areata patients. PBMCs were isolated by density centrifugation and stained for CD3, CD4 and CD8, after which CD4+ and CD8+ T cells were sorted on a FACSAria. CDR1 and CDR2, looked up from the germline V gene (reference sequence), are GTSNPN and SVGIG. Counted from cysteine to phenylalanine, this CDR3 has 11 amino acids. The read is trimmed to its CDR3 DNA, 33 bases read in frame from base 1. The junction carries 12 bases between V and J, which are trimmed by 3 bases and 10 bases respectively.

The sequence derives from a human donor with alopecia areata. The chain is encoded by TRBV30 joined to TRBJ1-1, with an unclear D gene assignment. The specimen was CD4+ T cells sorted from blood, collected at week 52, from a patient treated with tofacitinib. The CDR3 region: CAWSPLTGAFF. The nucleotides are TGTGCCTGGAGCCCCCTTACCGGAGCTTTCTTT.